The clone carrying this T cell receptor beta chain has only one observation. This specimen comes from a study of shared clonotypes between healthy human individuals. Across the study: CD4 naive and CD4 memory each took three plates per donor, while CD8 naive took two and CD8 memory one.

Deep level was the assay's run setting. Sequencing was performed with immunoSEQ multiplex PCR; in TCRdb, only in-frame clones are kept and a portion is missing. Among about 1 million clones listed, about 77% were seen once. Germline values: CDR1 MNHEY, CDR2 SVGAGI. V lost 2 bases, J lost 4 bases, and 12 bases lay in between. This CDR3 comprises 15 residues. Sequencing input: memory CD4+ T cells sorted from blood. Regarding subset: CD45RA-negative fraction. The clonotype originates from a man younger than 35 in good health. J is TRBJ2-1 and V is TRBV6-5; D is undetermined. The CDR3 DNA reads TGTGCCAGCAGTTACGCGACTCGTTCGTACAATGAGCAGTTCTTC. Translating it yields CASSYATRSYNEQFF.